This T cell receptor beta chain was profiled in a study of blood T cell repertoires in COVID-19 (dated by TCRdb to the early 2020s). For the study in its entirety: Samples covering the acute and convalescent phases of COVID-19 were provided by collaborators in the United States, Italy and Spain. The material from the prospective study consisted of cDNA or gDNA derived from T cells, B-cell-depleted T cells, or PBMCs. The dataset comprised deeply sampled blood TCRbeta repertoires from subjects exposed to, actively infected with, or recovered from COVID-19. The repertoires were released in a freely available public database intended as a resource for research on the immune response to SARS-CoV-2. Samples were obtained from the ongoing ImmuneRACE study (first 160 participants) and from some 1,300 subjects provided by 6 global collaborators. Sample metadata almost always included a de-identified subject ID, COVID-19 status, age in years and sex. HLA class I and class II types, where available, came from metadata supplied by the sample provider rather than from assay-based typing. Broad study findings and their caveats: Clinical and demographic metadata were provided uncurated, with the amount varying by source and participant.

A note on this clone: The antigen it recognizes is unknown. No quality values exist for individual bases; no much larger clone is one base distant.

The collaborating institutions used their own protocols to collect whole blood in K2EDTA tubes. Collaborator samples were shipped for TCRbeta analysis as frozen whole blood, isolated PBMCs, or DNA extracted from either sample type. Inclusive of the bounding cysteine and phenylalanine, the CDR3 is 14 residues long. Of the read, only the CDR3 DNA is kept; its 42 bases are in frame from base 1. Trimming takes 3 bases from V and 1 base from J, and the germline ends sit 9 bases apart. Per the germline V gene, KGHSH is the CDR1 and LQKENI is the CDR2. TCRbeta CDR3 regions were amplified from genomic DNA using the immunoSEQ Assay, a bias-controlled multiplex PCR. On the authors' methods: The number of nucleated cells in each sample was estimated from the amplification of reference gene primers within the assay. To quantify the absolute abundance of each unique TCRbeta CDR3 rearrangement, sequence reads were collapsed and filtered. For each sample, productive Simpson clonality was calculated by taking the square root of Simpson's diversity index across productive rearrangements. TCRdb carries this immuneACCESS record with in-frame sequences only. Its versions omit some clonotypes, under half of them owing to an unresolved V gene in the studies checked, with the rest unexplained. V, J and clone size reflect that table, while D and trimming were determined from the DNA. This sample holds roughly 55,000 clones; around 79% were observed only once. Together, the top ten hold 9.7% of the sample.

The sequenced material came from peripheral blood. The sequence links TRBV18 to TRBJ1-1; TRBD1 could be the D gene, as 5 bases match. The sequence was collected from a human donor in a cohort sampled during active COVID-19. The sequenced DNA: TGTGCCAGCTCACCCAGGGCCTCGAACACTGAAGCTTTCTTT. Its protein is CASSPRASNTEAFF.